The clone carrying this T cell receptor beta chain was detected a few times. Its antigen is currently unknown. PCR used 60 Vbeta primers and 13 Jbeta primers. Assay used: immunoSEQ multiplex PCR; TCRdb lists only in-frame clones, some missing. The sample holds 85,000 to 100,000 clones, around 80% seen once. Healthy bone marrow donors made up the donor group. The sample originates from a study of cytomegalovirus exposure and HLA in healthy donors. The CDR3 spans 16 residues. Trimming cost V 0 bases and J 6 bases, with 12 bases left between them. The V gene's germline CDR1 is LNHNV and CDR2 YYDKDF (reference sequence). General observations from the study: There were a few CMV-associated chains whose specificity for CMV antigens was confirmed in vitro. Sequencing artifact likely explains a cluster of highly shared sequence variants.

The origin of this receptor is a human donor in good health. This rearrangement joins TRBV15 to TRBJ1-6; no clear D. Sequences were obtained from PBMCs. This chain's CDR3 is CATSRDWDAGNSPLHF. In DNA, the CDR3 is TGTGCCACCAGCAGAGATTGGGATGCGGGTAATTCACCCCTCCACTTT.